This T cell receptor beta chain was captured in a study of blood T cell repertoires in COVID-19. Looking at the study overall: Sources were T cells, B-cell-depleted T cells, or PBMCs; the material itself was cDNA or gDNA.

Data came from immunoSEQ multiplex PCR; TCRdb stores just in-frame clones and leaves some out. The repertoire consists of around 32,000 clones, with roughly 93% occurring once and the leading ten covering approximately 0.94%. Losses at the gene ends were 5 bases for V and 7 bases for J; bases not matched to a gene: 6. The CDR3 is made up of 12 amino acids. Germline values: CDR1 SGHTS, CDR2 YDEGEE. The sample consisted of peripheral blood. This clonotype originated in a male donor with active COVID-19. The J gene is TRBJ2-7, the V gene TRBV5-8; 7 positions match TRBD2. CDR3 region: CASSSAGREQYF. CDR3 nucleotides: TGTGCCAGCAGTAGCGCCGGGAGGGAGCAGTACTTC. Based on the CDR3 plus reference TRBV5-8 and TRBJ2-7, the full variable domain is EAGVTQSPTHLIKTRGQQATLRCSPISGHTSVYWYQQALGLGLQFLLWYDEGEERNRGNFPPRFSGRQFPNYSSELNVNALELEDSALYLCASSSAGREQYFGPGTRLTVT.